This TCR beta chain is drawn from a study of patients and donors after allogeneic stem cell transplantation. TCRdb redid the calling of the RT-PCR reads with MiXCR, one entry per CDR3 protein. The profile shows about 960,000 distinct CDR3 sequences, about a sixth of them singletons. Germline trimming cut 5 bases from V and 7 bases from J; bases unmatched to any gene: 14. CDR1 and CDR2 from the germline V gene are MNHEY and SMNVEV (reference sequence). CDR3 length: 16 residues. This clonotype has a handful of counts. Material for sequencing was blood, either unsorted or a sorted T cell fraction (not recorded which). The chain carries TRBV27 and TRBJ2-1; TRBD1 agrees at 7 bases. This receptor was taken from a human donor who was either an allogeneic HSCT recipient or a stem cell or donor lymphocyte infusion donor (not recorded which). It is not recorded whose cells these are; they may come from a transplant donor. The CDR3 region is CASSPQDRWDSNEQFF. The CDR3 nucleotides read TGTGCCAGCAGTCCGCAGGACAGGTGGGATTCAAATGAGCAGTTCTTC.